The entry below describes one TCR beta chain. Its target is unknown. The PCR employed 60 Vbeta primers together with 13 Jbeta primers. In the study's own analysis: Around 10 million shared chains were among around 80 million unique TCR beta chains counted in a later analysis. Clones were read by immunoSEQ multiplex PCR, and TCRdb kept only the in-frame ones, dropping some. V, J and clone size are those of that table, while D and trimming were read from the DNA. This table has about 100,000 clones, roughly 79% appearing once. This entry comes from a study of cytomegalovirus exposure and HLA in healthy donors. Study-level findings and limits: In a later analysis, TCR beta V- and J-gene trimming was associated with a missense DCLRE1C variant. Later, an analysis showed that TCR beta chains associated with HLA were more clonally expanded than others that were equally common.

The material sequenced was PBMCs. This TCR was sampled from a woman aged 70-85 years in good health and CMV-seropositive.

This CDR3 is CASSTGQEQPQHF. The CDR3 region has the DNA TGTGCCAGTAGTACCGGACAGGAGCAGCCCCAGCATTTT. V is TRBV19 and J is TRBJ1-5; 7 bases agree with TRBD1. This CDR3 has 13 residues. V was clipped by 4 bases and J by 7 bases; unmatched bases: 4. CDR1 LNHDA and CDR2 SQIVND come from the germline V gene (reference sequence).